The next 17 T cell receptor beta chains were all read from a single sample in a study of blood T cell repertoires in COVID-19. Measured with immunoSEQ multiplex PCR; TCRdb has only the in-frame clones, and not every one. The table lists 55,000 or so clones, 80% to 85% of them singletons. Sequencing was performed on peripheral blood. The source of these receptors is a man aged 30 to 45 with COVID-19, enrolled during active disease.

The V and J genes are TRBV2 and TRBJ1-6; possible D gene TRBD1, 5 bases. The CDR3 is 14 amino acids. With 8 bases removed from V and 2 bases from J, the gap between germline ends came to 10 bases. CDR1 and CDR2 (germline): SNHLY, FYNNEI. This CDR3 reads CASGRTPYNSPLHF. CDR3 DNA: TGTGCCAGCGGAAGGACACCCTATAATTCACCCCTCCACTTT. Filled out from reference TRBV2 and TRBJ1-6, the complete variable domain reads EPEVTQTPSHQVTQMGQEVILRCVPISNHLYFYWYRQILGQKVEFLVSFYNNEISEKSEIFDDQFSVERPDGSNFTLKIRSTKLEDSAMYFCASGRTPYNSPLHFGNGTRLTVT.

The rearrangement joins TRBV27 to TRBJ2-1; D might be TRBD2 (5 bases). Germline V CDR1 and CDR2: MNHEY, SMNVEV (reference sequence). The CDR3 is 15 amino acids. The ends were cut back, 0 bases at V and 4 bases at J, with 10 bases in the middle. CDR3 loop: CASSLSGDLYNEQFF. CDR3 in DNA: TGTGCCAGCAGTTTATCGGGAGATCTGTACAATGAGCAGTTCTTC.

In this sample, this clone turned up a few times. The chain combines TRBV5-1 with TRBJ1-1; D unclear. Trimming pared 0 bases from V and 6 bases from J, leaving 9 bases between. The CDR3 contains 13 residues. Per germline, CDR1 SGHRS and CDR2 YFSETQ. CDR3 protein: CASSLDLNAEAFF. In nucleotides, the CDR3 is TGCGCCAGCAGCTTGGATCTAAACGCTGAAGCTTTCTTT.

The count of this clone is one. This rearrangement joins TRBV5-5 to TRBJ2-5, with D tentatively TRBD2 (5 bases). Germline lookup yields CDR1 SGHKS and CDR2 YYEKEE (reference sequence). With 4 bases removed from V and 4 bases from J, the gap between germline ends came to 11 bases. The CDR3 has 13 residues. The CDR3 reads CASSAGKLETQYF. The DNA of the CDR3 is TGTGCCAGCAGCGCCGGGAAACTAGAGACCCAGTACTTC.

The chain joins TRBV29-1 to TRBJ1-1; 7 positions match TRBD1. This CDR3 is built from 15 residues. The V and J ends lost 4 bases and 0 bases, in that order; junction bases with no gene match: 8. Germline V lookup: CDR1 SQVTM, CDR2 ANQGSEA. CDR3 amino acids: CSVGAQGGMNTEAFF. The CDR3 region has the DNA TGCAGCGTTGGGGCCCAGGGGGGAATGAACACTGAAGCTTTCTTT.

The rearrangement joins TRBV2 to TRBJ1-1; 9 bases are shared with TRBD1. The V gene's germline CDR1 is SNHLY and CDR2 FYNNEI. CDR3 length: 12 amino acids. V was pared by 8 bases and J by 4 bases, with 2 bases of the junction left unmatched. The CDR3 is CASGTGSTEAFF. The DNA for the CDR3 is TGTGCCAGCGGGACAGGGAGCACTGAAGCTTTCTTT.

The genes are TRBV4-1 and TRBJ2-7, with 11 bases that match TRBD2. From germline, CDR1 is MGHRA and CDR2 YSYEKL. The CDR3 sequence is 19 residues long. V gave up 1 base and J gave up 6 bases; unmatched junction bases: 17. CDR3 bases: TGCGCCAGCAGCCAAGGCTTTGGACGGTTACTAGCGGGAGAAGGCGAGCAGTACTTC. It codes for CASSQGFGRLLAGEGEQYF.

The rearrangement links TRBV30 to TRBJ2-7; D gene ambiguous. This CDR3 comprises 13 residues. The germline V and J ends were trimmed by 4 bases and 6 bases, with 16 bases remaining between them. Germline CDR1 is GTSNPN and CDR2 is SVGIG (reference sequence). The CDR3 sequence: CAWTHPVSGEQYF. The CDR3 coding sequence is TGTGCCTGGACCCACCCGGTGTCGGGCGAGCAGTACTTC.

This chain joins TRBV2 and TRBJ2-1, with D perhaps TRBD1 (6 bases). CDR1 and CDR2 from the germline V gene are SNHLY and FYNNEI. V was shortened by 8 bases and J by 6 bases, with 14 bases between the two germline ends. This CDR3 has 13 amino acids. The CDR3 reads CASLAGVSNEQFF. The DNA of the CDR3 is TGTGCCAGCCTAGCAGGGGTATCCAATGAGCAGTTCTTC.

V and J are TRBV5-4 and TRBJ2-7; D gene uncertain. V lost 0 bases, J lost 0 bases, and 10 bases lay in between. Germline lookup yields CDR1 SGHNT and CDR2 YYREEE (reference sequence). The CDR3 spans 15 residues. CDR3 nucleotide sequence: TGTGCCAGCAGCTTGGAACGAGAGAGCTCCTACGAGCAGTACTTC. It translates to CASSLERESSYEQYF.

V is TRBV28 and J is TRBJ2-7; D perhaps matches TRBD2 (7 bases). Germline values: CDR1 MDHEN, CDR2 SYDVKM. This CDR3 comprises 15 residues. V lost 7 bases, J lost 4 bases, and 20 bases lay in between. The CDR3 bases are TGTGCCAGCACCGACGGGGGGCGGAGGGAATACGAGCAGTACTTC. Translated, it gives CASTDGGRREYEQYF.

The table lists this clone with a few counts. CDR3 loop: CASGLGQGLLHF. In DNA, the CDR3 is TGTGCTAGTGGTTTGGGACAGGGGTTGCTCCACTTT. The chain couples TRBV12-5 to TRBJ1-6, with TRBD1 matching 8 bases. The junction had 3 bases not matched to a gene; V was cut back by 1 base and J by 16 bases. The CDR3 length is 12 residues. Germline CDR1 LGHNT, CDR2 FRNRAP.

This clone was observed once. The rearrangement joins TRBV7-9 to TRBJ2-1; 8 bases agree with TRBD1. There are 13 residues in the CDR3. The germline gives CDR1 SEHNR, CDR2 FQNEAQ (reference sequence). V was pared by 2 bases and J by 9 bases, with 3 bases of the junction left unmatched. The CDR3 sequence: CASSLQGAGEQFF. The CDR3 DNA reads as TGTGCCAGCAGCTTACAGGGGGCAGGTGAGCAGTTCTTC. Combining the CDR3 with reference TRBV7-9 and TRBJ2-1 gives the whole variable domain DTGVSQNPRHKITKRGQNVTFRCDPISEHNRLYWYRQTLGQGPEFLTYFQNEAQLEKSRLLSDRFSAERPKGSFSTLEIQRTEQGDSAMYLCASSLQGAGEQFFGPGTRLTVL.

The chain uses TRBV18 and TRBJ2-7; weak D call: TRBD2 (5 bases). V was shortened by 3 bases and J by 0 bases, with 15 bases between the two germline ends. CDR3 size: 16 residues. CDR1 KGHSH and CDR2 LQKENI come from the germline V gene. CDR3 protein: CASSPLGRRDSYEQYF. The CDR3 nucleotides are TGTGCCAGCTCACCTCTGGGTAGACGGGACTCCTACGAGCAGTACTTC.

The V and J genes are TRBV27 and TRBJ2-7; a possible D gene is TRBD2 (6 bases). Trimming took 7 bases from V and 3 from J, leaving 13 bases between them. CDR3 length equals 13 residues. The germline CDR1 and CDR2 sequences are MNHEY and SMNVEV (reference sequence). The CDR3 sequence: CASNGRGGYEQYF. The CDR3 nucleotides read TGTGCCAGCAATGGTCGGGGAGGCTACGAGCAGTACTTC.

The CDR3: CASSSPGLAGDEQFF. The CDR3 DNA follows: TGTGCCAGCAGTTCCCCGGGGTTAGCGGGGGATGAGCAGTTCTTC. V is TRBV6-5 and J is TRBJ2-1; 9 bases line up with TRBD2. From germline, CDR1 is MNHEY and CDR2 SVGAGI. This CDR3 spans 15 amino acids. With V trimmed by 4 bases and J by 8 bases, 9 bases remained unmatched.

The rearrangement joins TRBV5-1 to TRBJ1-2; D is undetermined. V lost 5 bases to trimming and J lost 7 bases, with 15 bases between them. CDR3 size: 13 residues. Germline V gene data show CDR1 as SGHRS and CDR2 as YFSETQ. Here the CDR3 reads CASSLEKDTGYTF. CDR3 coding DNA: TGCGCCAGCAGTCTGGAAAAAGACACTGGCTACACCTTC.